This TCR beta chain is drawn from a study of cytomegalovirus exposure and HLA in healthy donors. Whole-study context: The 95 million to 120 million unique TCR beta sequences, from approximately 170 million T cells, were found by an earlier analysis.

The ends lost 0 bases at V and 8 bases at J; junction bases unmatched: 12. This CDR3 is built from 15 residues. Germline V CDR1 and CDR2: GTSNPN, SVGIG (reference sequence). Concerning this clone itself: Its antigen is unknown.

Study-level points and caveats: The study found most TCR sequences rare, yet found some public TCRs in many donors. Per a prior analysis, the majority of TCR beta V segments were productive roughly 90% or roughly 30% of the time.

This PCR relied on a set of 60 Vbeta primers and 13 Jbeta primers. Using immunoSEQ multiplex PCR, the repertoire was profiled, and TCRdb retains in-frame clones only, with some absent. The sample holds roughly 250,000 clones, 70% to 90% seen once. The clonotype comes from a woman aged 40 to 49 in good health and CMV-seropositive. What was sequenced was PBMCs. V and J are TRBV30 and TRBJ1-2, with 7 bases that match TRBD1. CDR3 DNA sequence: TGTGCCTGGAGTGTACAAGGGGGCATCGTGCGAGGCTACACCTTC. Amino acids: CAWSVQGGIVRGYTF. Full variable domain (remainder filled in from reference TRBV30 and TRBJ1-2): SQTIHQWPATLVQPVGSPLSLECTVEGTSNPNLYWYRQAAGRGLQLLFYSVGIGQISSEVPQNLSASRPQDRQFILSSKKLLLSDSGFYLCAWSVQGGIVRGYTFGSGTRLTVV.